This T cell receptor beta chain was captured by sequencing in a study of blood T cell repertoires in COVID-19 (dated by TCRdb to about 2020). Turning to the overall study: Samples covering the acute and convalescent phases of COVID-19 were provided by collaborators in the United States, Italy and Spain. The samples were drawn from two sources: the first 160 participants of the ongoing ImmuneRACE study, and 1,000 to 1,500 subjects contributed by 6 global collaborators. The prospective study material was composed of cDNA or gDNA derived from T cells, B-cell-depleted T cells, or PBMCs. The repertoires were released in a freely available public database meant as a resource for research on the immune response to SARS-CoV-2. Subjects who had been exposed to COVID-19, were actively infected with it, or had recovered from it provided the deeply sampled blood TCRbeta repertoires that made up the dataset. A de-identified subject ID, COVID-19 status, age in years and sex were almost always included in the sample metadata. Where available, HLA class I and class II types were taken from metadata supplied by the sample provider and were not determined by assay-based typing. The full study reports these points: Clinical and demographic metadata were provided uncurated, with the amount varying by source and participant.

This clone was detected only once. What this receptor recognizes is not known. No much larger clone exists at a distance of one base, and base qualities are not known. CDR1 and CDR2, looked up from the germline V gene (reference sequence), are LNHDA and SQIVND. The germline V and J ends show losses of 1 base and 4 bases respectively, and no gene match explains 11 bases of the junction. The CDR3 goes from the cysteine to the phenylalanine over 18 residues. Only the CDR3 part of the read is kept: 54 bases, read in frame from the first base. The collaborating institutions used their own protocols to collect whole blood in K2EDTA tubes. Collaborator samples were shipped for TCRbeta analysis as frozen whole blood, isolated PBMCs, or DNA extracted from either sample type. The immunoSEQ Assay, a bias-controlled multiplex PCR, was used to amplify TCRbeta CDR3 regions from genomic DNA. The original methods were these. Within the assay, amplification of reference gene primers was used to estimate how many nucleated cells each sample contained. Sequence reads were collapsed and filtered to measure the absolute abundance of every unique TCRbeta CDR3 rearrangement. For each sample, productive Simpson clonality was calculated as the square root of Simpson's diversity index across productive rearrangements. TCRdb provides this immuneACCESS table in a form limited to in-frame rearrangements. Some clones are lacking; in checked studies, under half of them reflect an unresolved V gene, and why the rest are absent is not known. V and J calls and clone size come straight from that table; D and trimming were deduced from the DNA. Counted in this sample were roughly 40,000 clones; over 75% of them appeared once. The ten largest clones add up to 9% of the sample.

The TCR sequence derives from a woman in her seventies with acute or convalescent COVID-19. Recombination connected TRBV19 to TRBJ2-2, with TRBD2 identical over 8 junction bases. Sequencing used peripheral blood. Read as DNA, the sequence is TGTGCCAGTAGTATAGCTCTCTGGGGACTAGGCAGCACCGGGGAGCTGTTTTTT. It specifies CASSIALWGLGSTGELFF.